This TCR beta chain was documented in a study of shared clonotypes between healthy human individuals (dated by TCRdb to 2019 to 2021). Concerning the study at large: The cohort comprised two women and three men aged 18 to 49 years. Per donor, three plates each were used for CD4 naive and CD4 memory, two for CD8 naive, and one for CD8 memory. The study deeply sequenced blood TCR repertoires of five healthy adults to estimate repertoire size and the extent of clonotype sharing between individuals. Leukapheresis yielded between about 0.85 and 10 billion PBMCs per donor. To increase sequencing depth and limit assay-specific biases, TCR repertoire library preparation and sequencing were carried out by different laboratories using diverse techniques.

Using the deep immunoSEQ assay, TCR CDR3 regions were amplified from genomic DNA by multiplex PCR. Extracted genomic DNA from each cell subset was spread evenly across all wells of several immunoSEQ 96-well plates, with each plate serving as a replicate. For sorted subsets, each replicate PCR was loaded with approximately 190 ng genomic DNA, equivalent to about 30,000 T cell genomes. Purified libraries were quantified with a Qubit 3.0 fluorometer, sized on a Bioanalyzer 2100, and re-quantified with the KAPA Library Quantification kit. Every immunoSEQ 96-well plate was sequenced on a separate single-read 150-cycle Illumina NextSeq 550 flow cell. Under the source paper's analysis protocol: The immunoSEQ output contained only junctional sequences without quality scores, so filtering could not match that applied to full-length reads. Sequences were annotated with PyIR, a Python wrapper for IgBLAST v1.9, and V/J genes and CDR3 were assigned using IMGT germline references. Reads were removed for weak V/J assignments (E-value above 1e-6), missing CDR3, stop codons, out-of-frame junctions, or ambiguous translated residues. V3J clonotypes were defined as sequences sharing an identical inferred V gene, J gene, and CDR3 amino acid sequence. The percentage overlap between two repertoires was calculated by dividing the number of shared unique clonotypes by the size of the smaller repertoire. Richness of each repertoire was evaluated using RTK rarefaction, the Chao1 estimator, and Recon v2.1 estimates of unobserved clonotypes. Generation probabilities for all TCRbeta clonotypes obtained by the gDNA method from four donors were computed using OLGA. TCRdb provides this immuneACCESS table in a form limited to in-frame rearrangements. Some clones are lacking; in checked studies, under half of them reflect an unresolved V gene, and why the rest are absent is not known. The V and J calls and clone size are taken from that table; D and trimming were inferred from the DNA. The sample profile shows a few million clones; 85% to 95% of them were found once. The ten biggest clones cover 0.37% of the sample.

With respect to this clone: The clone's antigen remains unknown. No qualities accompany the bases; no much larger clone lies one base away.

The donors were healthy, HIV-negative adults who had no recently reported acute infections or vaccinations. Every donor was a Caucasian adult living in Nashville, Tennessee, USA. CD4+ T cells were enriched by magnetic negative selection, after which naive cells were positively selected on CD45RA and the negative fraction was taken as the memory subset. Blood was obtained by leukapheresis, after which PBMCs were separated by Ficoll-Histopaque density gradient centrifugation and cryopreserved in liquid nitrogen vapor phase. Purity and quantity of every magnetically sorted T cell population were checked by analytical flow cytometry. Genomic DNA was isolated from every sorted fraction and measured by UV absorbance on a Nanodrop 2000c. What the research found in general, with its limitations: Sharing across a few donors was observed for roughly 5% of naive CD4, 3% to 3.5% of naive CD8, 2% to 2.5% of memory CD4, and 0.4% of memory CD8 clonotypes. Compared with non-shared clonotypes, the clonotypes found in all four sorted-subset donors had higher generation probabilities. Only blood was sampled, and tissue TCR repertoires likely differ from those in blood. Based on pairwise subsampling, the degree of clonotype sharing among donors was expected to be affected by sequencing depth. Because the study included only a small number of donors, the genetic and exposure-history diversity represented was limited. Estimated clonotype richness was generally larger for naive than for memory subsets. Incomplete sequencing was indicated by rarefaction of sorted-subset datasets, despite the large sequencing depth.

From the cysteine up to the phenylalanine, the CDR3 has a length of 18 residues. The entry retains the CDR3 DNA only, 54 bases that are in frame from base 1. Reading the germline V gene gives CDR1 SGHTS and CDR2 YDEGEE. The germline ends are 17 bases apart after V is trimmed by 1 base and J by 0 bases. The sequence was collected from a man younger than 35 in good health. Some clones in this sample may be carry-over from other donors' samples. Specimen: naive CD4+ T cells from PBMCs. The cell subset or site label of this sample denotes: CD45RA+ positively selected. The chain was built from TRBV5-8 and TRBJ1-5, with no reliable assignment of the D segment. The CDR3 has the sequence CASSLISNSPYSNQPQHF. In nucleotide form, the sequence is TGTGCCAGCAGCTTGATCAGTAATTCCCCCTATAGCAATCAGCCCCAGCATTTT.